This T cell receptor beta chain was identified in a study of cytomegalovirus exposure and HLA in healthy donors. 60 Vbeta and 13 Jbeta primers were used in PCR. Generated by immunoSEQ multiplex PCR, the TCRdb table keeps only in-frame clones and is missing some. The sample lists roughly 82,000 clones, about 70% occurring once. The source is a woman aged 50 to 60 in good health and CMV-seropositive. Sequencing was carried out using PBMCs.

CDR3 protein: CASSLFGINEQFF. CDR3 coding DNA: TGTGCCAGCAGTTTATTCGGTATCAATGAGCAGTTCTTC. The rearrangement uses TRBV27 and TRBJ2-1; unclear D gene. CDR1 is MNHEY, CDR2 SMNVEV, per germline (reference sequence). The length of the CDR3 is 13 residues. Deletions cut 1 base from V and 6 bases from J, with 7 bases between.